This T cell receptor (beta chain) was found in a study of blood T cell repertoires in COVID-19. Whole-study context: PBMCs, B-cell-depleted T cells, or T cells were the source of the cDNA or gDNA that made up the material.

CDR1 is LNHDA, CDR2 SQIVND, per germline (reference sequence). The CDR3 runs 15 residues. The V and J ends lost 5 bases and 2 bases respectively, with 13 bases between them. Assay: immunoSEQ multiplex PCR; the TCRdb copy retains only in-frame clones and omits some. The repertoire includes under 100,000 clones, about nine tenths of them detected once, and roughly 3.5% sits in the top ten. The sequenced sample consisted of peripheral blood. This receptor was taken from a woman in her sixties or seventies with acute or convalescent COVID-19. The V call is TRBV19, the J call TRBJ1-5; the D gene is possibly TRBD1 (6 bases). CDR3 protein: CASSATGRGNQPQHF. Here the CDR3 DNA reads TGTGCCAGTAGTGCGACAGGCCGGGGCAATCAGCCCCAGCATTTT.